The 27 T cell receptor beta chains given below trace back to one sample, sequenced in a study of cytomegalovirus exposure and HLA in healthy donors. Repertoires were generated with immunoSEQ multiplex PCR, while TCRdb's copy carries only in-frame clones and drops some. The sample holds more than 300,000 clones, around 86% seen once. The sequencing sample was made of PBMCs. Receptors were obtained from a woman aged 18-30 years in good health and CMV-seronegative.

The genes are TRBV7-2 and TRBJ2-7; 10 positions match TRBD1. The V and J ends lost 5 bases and 5 bases, in that order; junction bases with no gene match: 12. The CDR3 extends over 16 amino acids. Germline CDR1 and CDR2: SGHTA and FQGNSA. CDR3 sequence (DNA): TGTGCCAGCAGCAAACCAGCCGGGACAGGGGTCGACGAGCAGTACTTC. Protein product: CASSKPAGTGVDEQYF.

This clone appeared a few times. CDR3 protein: CASRPGQGYNEQFF. In DNA form, the CDR3 reads TGCGCCAGCAGACCGGGACAGGGTTACAATGAGCAGTTCTTC. This chain connects TRBV5-1 to TRBJ2-1, with 9 bases lining up with TRBD1. The CDR3 extends over 14 amino acids. V lost 5 bases to trimming and J lost 4 bases; unmatched junction nucleotides: 4. Germline V gene sequence: CDR1 SGHRS, CDR2 YFSETQ.

This chain uses TRBV4-2 with TRBJ2-7; 7 nucleotides match TRBD1. J was trimmed by 4 bases and V by 0 bases; bases with no gene match: 6. Germline V gene data show CDR1 as LGHNA and CDR2 as YNFKEQ. CDR3 size: 15 residues. As DNA, the CDR3 is TGTGCCAGCAGCCAAGATCGTACAGGGGCTTACGAGCAGTACTTC. Its translation: CASSQDRTGAYEQYF.

The genes are TRBV4-2 and TRBJ2-7, with D tentatively TRBD2 (6 bases). Germline assignment: CDR1 LGHNA and CDR2 YNFKEQ. Trimming removed 4 bases at V and 4 bases at J, with 20 bases between. CDR3 length: 16 residues. CDR3 sequence (DNA): TGTGCCAGCAGCCCGTCGGGAACGGGAGAGGGGTACGAGCAGTACTTC. As protein: CASSPSGTGEGYEQYF.

The chain employs TRBV5-1 and TRBJ1-1, with D possibly TRBD1 on 5 matching bases. Trimming pared 0 bases from V and 1 base from J, leaving 10 bases between. Germline V gives CDR1 SGHRS, CDR2 YFSETQ. This CDR3 is built from 15 residues. CDR3 nucleotide sequence: TGCGCCAGCAGCTTGGGGGGACTGAAGAACACTGAAGCTTTCTTT. Translating it yields CASSLGGLKNTEAFF.

The chain links TRBV6-5 to TRBJ1-3; 9 bases match TRBD1. Germline V gene sequence: CDR1 MNHEY, CDR2 SVGAGI. The CDR3 extends over 15 amino acids. V shed 4 bases, J shed 0 bases, and the junction held 1 base outside the gene matches. DNA of the CDR3: TGTGCCAGCAGTTGGGACAGGGACTCTGGAAACACCATATATTTT. Its translation: CASSWDRDSGNTIYF.

V gene TRBV2 combines with J gene TRBJ2-1; 13 nucleotides line up with TRBD2. The germline CDR1 and CDR2 sequences are SNHLY and FYNNEI. V was clipped by 1 base and J by 8 bases; unmatched bases: 2. This CDR3 spans 15 amino acids. Here the CDR3 reads CASSEGLAGGYEQFF. The CDR3 DNA reads TGTGCCAGCAGTGAAGGACTAGCGGGAGGTTATGAGCAGTTCTTC.

The genes are TRBV13 and TRBJ2-7; 12 bases map to TRBD2. In germline, CDR1 is PRHDT, CDR2 FYEKMQ (reference sequence). There are 15 residues in the CDR3. V was clipped by 5 bases and J by 3 bases; unmatched bases: 5. The CDR3 sequence: CASSAGLAGRYEQYF. DNA of the CDR3: TGTGCCAGCAGCGCTGGACTAGCGGGACGCTACGAGCAGTACTTC.

V is TRBV29-1 and J is TRBJ2-5, with D possibly TRBD2 on 5 matching bases. Germline values: CDR1 SQVTM, CDR2 ANQGSEA. The CDR3 contains 13 residues. V lost 7 bases and J 2 bases, leaving 14 bases between the germline ends. For the CDR3, the DNA is TGCAGCGCCCTTTTCGGACTTCAAGAGACCCAGTACTTC. Its translation is CSALFGLQETQYF. The full variable domain, in which reference TRBV29-1 and TRBJ2-5 provide the parts outside the CDR3, is SAVISQKPSRDICQRGTSLTIQCQVDSQVTMMFWYRQQPGQSLTLIATANQGSEATYESGFVIDKFPISRPNLTFSTLTVSNMSPEDSSIYLCSALFGLQETQYFGPGTRLLVL.

The chain uses TRBV6-5 and TRBJ2-5, with D hard to call. The CDR3 is made up of 14 amino acids. Trimming left V 2 bases short and J 5 bases short, with 12 bases between. Looked up from germline, CDR1 is MNHEY and CDR2 is SVGAGI. The CDR3 here is CASSYEAAMETQYF. The CDR3 DNA sequence: TGTGCCAGCAGTTACGAGGCAGCCATGGAGACCCAGTACTTC.

The sample holds one count of this clone. Here the CDR3 DNA reads TGTGCCAGCTCACCTAGTATTCCCGGGGAGCTGTTTTTT. Its protein product is CASSPSIPGELFF. V usage is TRBV18 and J usage is TRBJ2-2, with D uncertain. The CDR3 runs to 13 residues. The ends were cut back, 3 bases at V and 6 bases at J, with 8 bases in the middle. The V gene's germline CDR1 is KGHSH and CDR2 LQKENI.

This clone has just one count. For the CDR3, the DNA is TGTGCCAGCAGTTCCCAGGGGGCAACTAATGAAAAACTGTTTTTT. Protein product: CASSSQGATNEKLFF. V is TRBV6-5 and J is TRBJ1-4; 7 bases agree with TRBD1. Germline V gene lookup returns CDR1 MNHEY and CDR2 SVGAGI. This CDR3 is 15 amino acids long. The V gene end was trimmed by 4 bases and the J gene end by 0 bases; junction bases not matched to a gene: 2.

The V gene is TRBV19, the J gene TRBJ2-5; D call uncertain. V lost 7 bases, J lost 0 bases, and 12 bases lay in between. This CDR3 has 14 amino acids. In germline, CDR1 is LNHDA, CDR2 SQIVND (reference sequence). The CDR3 DNA follows: TGTGCCAGTATGGGCCGGCAGTACCAAGAGACCCAGTACTTC. Amino acids: CASMGRQYQETQYF.

V usage is TRBV29-1 and J usage is TRBJ2-5, with 10 bases matching TRBD1. J gave up 5 bases and V 6 bases, and 9 bases lay outside the gene matches. Germline V gives CDR1 SQVTM, CDR2 ANQGSEA. The CDR3 totals 14 residues. CDR3 amino acids: CSVGQGSGLETQYF. The DNA of the CDR3 is TGCAGCGTGGGACAGGGGTCTGGTCTGGAGACCCAGTACTTC.

The gene calls are TRBV5-1 and TRBJ2-1, with D hard to call. Germline V CDR1 and CDR2: SGHRS, YFSETQ. V was trimmed by 0 bases and J by 3 bases, leaving 22 bases between them. The CDR3 has 19 amino acids. CDR3 loop: CASSLVSTRYYSGYNEQFF. CDR3 in DNA: TGCGCCAGCAGCTTGGTTTCAACCCGCTACTATAGTGGCTACAATGAGCAGTTCTTC.

The rearrangement links TRBV5-8 to TRBJ1-5, with 8 nucleotides matching TRBD1. V trimming: 0 bases; J trimming: 5 bases; junction bases outside the gene matches: 4. The CDR3 length is 15 residues. Per the germline V gene, CDR1 is SGHTS and CDR2 is YDEGEE. CDR3 sequence (DNA): TGTGCCAGCAGCTTGGGGACAGGGCCCCATCAGCCCCAGCATTTT. It yields the protein CASSLGTGPHQPQHF.

The gene calls are TRBV7-9 and TRBJ1-1; no clear D. CDR1 SEHNR and CDR2 FQNEAQ come from the germline V gene (reference sequence). V lost 1 base, J lost 1 base, and 7 bases lay in between. This CDR3 contains 14 residues. The CDR3 region has the DNA TGTGCCAGCAGCTTAGGCGATACGAACACTGAAGCTTTCTTT. Protein sequence: CASSLGDTNTEAFF.

This chain uses TRBV9 with TRBJ2-5; maybe TRBD2 (6 bases). Trimming removed 3 bases from V and 1 base from J, with 10 bases in between. The CDR3 length is 14 residues. Germline assignment: CDR1 SGDLS and CDR2 YYNGEE. The CDR3 nucleotides read TGTGCCAGCAGCGGGGACTCCCGCCAAGAGACCCAGTACTTC. Protein sequence: CASSGDSRQETQYF.

This clone was observed a handful of times. In nucleotides, the CDR3 is TGTGCCAGCAGCGTAGGGTCACTTAATCAGCCCCAGCATTTT. Protein product: CASSVGSLNQPQHF. The chain employs TRBV9 and TRBJ1-5; D remains unclear. The length of the CDR3 is 14 residues. Trimming took 0 bases from V and 4 from J, leaving 8 bases between them. The germline gives CDR1 SGDLS, CDR2 YYNGEE.

This clone was seen many times. The chain recombines TRBV2 with TRBJ2-7, with D tentatively TRBD1 (5 bases). Germline lookup yields CDR1 SNHLY and CDR2 FYNNEI. Trimming removed 1 base from V and 5 bases from J, with 21 bases in between. This CDR3 has 17 residues. The CDR3 loop is CASSEETWLQGRDEQYF. The CDR3 region has the DNA TGTGCCAGCAGTGAAGAAACATGGCTTCAGGGTAGGGACGAGCAGTACTTC.

The V gene is TRBV5-4, the J gene TRBJ1-2; D might be TRBD1 (6 bases). The CDR3 consists of 13 residues. The germline V gene encodes CDR1 SGHNT and CDR2 YYREEE (reference sequence). The V and J ends lost 0 bases and 5 bases respectively, with 8 bases between them. The chain's CDR3 is CASSLDRAYGYTF. In DNA form, the CDR3 reads TGTGCCAGCAGCTTGGACAGGGCATATGGCTACACCTTC.

V gene TRBV11-2 combines with J gene TRBJ2-5; 8 bases agree with TRBD1. In germline, CDR1 is SGHAT, CDR2 FQNNGV. V was clipped by 4 bases and J by 4 bases; unmatched bases: 5. The CDR3 totals 14 residues. The CDR3 is CASSSSTGGETQYF. The CDR3 region has the DNA TGTGCCAGCAGCTCATCCACAGGGGGAGAGACCCAGTACTTC.

The chain couples TRBV6-1 to TRBJ2-7; D not certain. The V end was cut by 10 bases, the J end by 0 bases, with 7 bases between. The CDR3 has 11 residues. Per the germline V gene, CDR1 is MNHNS and CDR2 is SASEGT. Written as DNA, the CDR3 is TGTGCCACGAGGAGCTCCTACGAGCAGTACTTC. Amino acid sequence: CATRSSYEQYF.

This clone was picked up one time. V is TRBV7-2 and J is TRBJ1-1; D is ambiguous. V lost 5 bases to trimming and J lost 4 bases, with 11 bases between them. The CDR3 covers 13 residues. Germline-derived CDR1 and CDR2 are SGHTA and FQGNSA. The CDR3 DNA reads as TGTGCCAGCAGCGATCAGCCGGGCACTGAAGCTTTCTTT. Encoded protein: CASSDQPGTEAFF.

This rearrangement joins TRBV9 to TRBJ2-3; D remains unclear. The germline V gene has CDR1 SGDLS and CDR2 YYNGEE. The CDR3 loop spans 12 amino acids. V was cut by 3 bases and J by 12 bases, with 14 bases left in between. CDR3 nucleotides: TGTGCCAGCAGCGGAGACTCCCCCACTCAGTATTTT. Translated, it gives CASSGDSPTQYF.

The rearrangement links TRBV28 to TRBJ1-2, with D possibly TRBD1 on 6 matching bases. Germline assignment: CDR1 MDHEN and CDR2 SYDVKM. CDR3 length: 14 amino acids. The ends were cut back, 1 base at V and 4 bases at J, with 10 bases in the middle. The DNA for the CDR3 is TGTGCCAGCAGTTTATTCCCAGGGGTCTATGGCTACACCTTC. It specifies CASSLFPGVYGYTF.

Only a few counts were recorded for this clone. The chain employs TRBV6-5 and TRBJ2-1, with TRBD1 matching 7 bases. Trimming took 10 bases from V and 10 from J; bases not matched to a gene: 7. CDR1 MNHEY and CDR2 SVGAGI come from the germline V gene. The CDR3 consists of 11 residues. The CDR3: CATRQGREQFF. The CDR3 DNA is TGTGCCACCCGACAGGGACGGGAGCAGTTCTTC.